Below, one TCR beta chain is given with its context. Its matching antigen is unknown. This record comes from a study of OX40 agonist ivuxolimab in advanced cancers. Notes on the study in general: Normalized T-cell clonal expansion was also low in some nonresponders.

The sampling schedule covered blood at baseline, cycle 4 day 1, and cycle 7 day 1. Repertoires were generated with immunoSEQ multiplex PCR, while TCRdb's copy carries only in-frame clones and drops some. The data show 110,000 or so clones, 85% to 95% seen once. CDR3 length: 15 residues. V gave up 3 bases and J gave up 2 bases, with 13 bases separating them. The germline gives CDR1 MGHDK, CDR2 SYGVNS. Sequenced material: CD4+ or CD8+ T cells sorted from blood, taken in a trial of the OX40 agonist ivuxolimab. The clonotype comes from an adult with an advanced solid tumor such as melanoma, head and neck, liver or kidney cancer. The chain has TRBV25-1 and TRBJ1-2, with a weak D call TRBD1 (5 bases). The CDR3 region is CASSETGVGNYGYTF. The CDR3 coding sequence is TGTGCCAGCAGTGAGACGGGGGTGGGGAACTATGGCTACACCTTC.